The 25 T cell receptor beta chains below come from one sample, sequenced in a study of low-dose radiotherapy and immunotherapy resistance in tumors. Alpha and beta chains were covered, as first-strand cDNA relied on TRAV- and TRBV-specific primers. The TCRs were subjected to amplification over about 20 PCR cycles employing a constant-region primer in conjunction with a V-primer adapter. TCRdb ran MiXCR on the reads and lists one entry per CDR3 protein. This table holds approximately 13,000 distinct CDR3 sequences, more than 50% found once. The source is a human donor with advanced metastatic prostate, ovarian, gallbladder or colorectal cancer (not recorded which). This table probably holds off-target reads from a library built for another chain.

V usage is TRBV12-3 or TRBV12-4 and J usage is TRBJ2-1; TRBD2 matches at 8 bases. This CDR3 has 17 amino acids. V trimming: 3 bases; J trimming: 1 base; junction bases outside the gene matches: 8. CDR3 sequence reads: CASSFRLAQKSYNEQFF. The CDR3 DNA is TGTGCCAGCAGTTTTAGACTAGCGCAGAAGTCCTACAATGAGCAGTTCTTC.

The chain is built from TRBV18 and TRBJ1-5; 10 bases line up with TRBD1. This CDR3 is 17 amino acids long. CDR1 KGHSH and CDR2 LQKENI come from the germline V gene. The V gene end was trimmed by 3 bases and the J gene end by 1 base; junction bases not matched to a gene: 6. CDR3 bases: TGTGCCAGCTCACCTGACAGGGGGCCCTTAAGCAATCAGCCCCAGCATTTT. Translated: CASSPDRGPLSNQPQHF.

The table lists this clonotype with a few counts. This chain connects TRBV7-2 to TRBJ2-7; the match to TRBD2 covers 9 bases. The CDR3 totals 16 residues. J lost 6 bases, V lost 5 bases, and 14 bases had no gene match. Germline V gene lookup returns CDR1 SGHTA and CDR2 FQGNSA. In DNA, the CDR3 is TGTGCCAGCAGCACCCAAGCGGGGGGAGGCCCCTCCGAGCAGTACTTC. Translated, it gives CASSTQAGGGPSEQYF.

The rearrangement uses TRBV4-2 and TRBJ2-5; D is uncertain. The CDR3 runs 13 residues. V lost 0 bases to trimming and J lost 5 bases, with 7 bases between them. Germline values: CDR1 LGHNA, CDR2 YNFKEQ. The CDR3 DNA is TGTGCCAGCAGCCAAGAGGGCTGGGAGACCCAGTACTTC. Translated, it gives CASSQEGWETQYF.

The chain recombines TRBV5-8 with TRBJ2-1, with D tentatively TRBD1 or TRBD2 (5 bases each). The CDR3 is made up of 15 amino acids. The germline CDR1 and CDR2 sequences are SGHTS and YDEGEE. Trimming removed 2 bases at V and 2 bases at J, with 11 bases between. The DNA for the CDR3 is TGTGCCAGCAGCTTCCGGGGCCCGGCCTACAATGAGCAGTTCTTC. It specifies CASSFRGPAYNEQFF.

This chain joins TRBV20-1 and TRBJ2-3; weak D call: TRBD1 (6 bases). The V end was cut by 5 bases, the J end by 5 bases, with 14 bases between. This CDR3 is built from 13 residues. The germline V gene has CDR1 DFQATT and CDR2 SNEGSKA (reference sequence). The CDR3 protein is CSAPDWGLDTQYF. In DNA, the CDR3 is TGCAGTGCTCCGGACTGGGGGCTAGATACGCAGTATTTT.

The J gene is TRBJ2-4, the V gene TRBV4-3, with TRBD1 identical over 8 bases. V shed 0 bases and J 1 base; nucleotides not matched to a gene: 5. Germline-derived CDR1 and CDR2 are LGHNA and YSLEER. The CDR3 is made up of 17 amino acids. CDR3 sequence: CASSQEVQGAAKNIQYF. In DNA, the CDR3 is TGCGCCAGCAGCCAAGAGGTTCAGGGGGCGGCCAAAAACATTCAGTACTTC.

The chain joins TRBV2 to TRBJ2-1, with D uncertain. V was shortened by 4 bases and J by 8 bases, with 6 bases between the two germline ends. This CDR3 contains 11 residues. Germline assignment: CDR1 SNHLY and CDR2 FYNNEI. CDR3 coding DNA: TGTGCCAGCAGTGTGTGGCATGAGCAGTTCTTC. Translating gives CASSVWHEQFF.

V is TRBV6-6 and J is TRBJ2-1; no clear D. The CDR3 is 11 amino acids. V lost 8 bases, J lost 5 bases, and 7 bases lay in between. Germline lookup yields CDR1 MNHNY and CDR2 SVGAGI (reference sequence). The CDR3 coding sequence is TGTGCCAGCCATATACACAATGAGCAGTTCTTC. This gives the protein CASHIHNEQFF.

The CDR3 here is CASSSRSAVFF. CDR3 bases: TGTGCCAGCAGCTCAAGGAGTGCCGTGTTCTTC. This chain connects TRBV11-2 to TRBJ2-1; D is undetermined. The germline CDR1 and CDR2 sequences are SGHAT and FQNNGV. Trimming left V 4 bases short and J 15 bases short, with 13 bases between. The CDR3 is made up of 11 amino acids.

This clonotype came up a few times. The rearrangement links TRBV2 to TRBJ2-2; 9 bases line up with TRBD1. CDR3 length: 15 amino acids. J was trimmed by 5 bases and V by 6 bases; bases with no gene match: 7. Germline V gene sequence: CDR1 SNHLY, CDR2 FYNNEI. The CDR3 nucleotides read TGTGCCAGCAGGAAACAGGGGGCAGGAACCGGGGAGCTGTTTTTT. Its translation: CASRKQGAGTGELFF.

This rearrangement joins TRBV29-1 to TRBJ2-5; D may be TRBD2 (6 bases). Germline-derived CDR1 and CDR2 are SQVTM and ANQGSEA. V was trimmed by 4 bases and J by 4 bases, leaving 13 bases between them. The CDR3 totals 13 residues. The CDR3 nucleotides read TGCAGCGTTGTACCGGGAGAGGGAGAGACCCAGTACTTC. This translates into CSVVPGEGETQYF.

This chain links TRBV29-1 with TRBJ1-2, with 11 bases matching TRBD1. The germline V gene has CDR1 SQVTM and CDR2 ANQGSEA. Trimming took 3 bases from V and 4 from J; bases not matched to a gene: 4. This CDR3 has 14 amino acids. CDR3 residues: CSVEPGTGGYGYTF. The CDR3 nucleotides read TGCAGCGTTGAGCCGGGGACAGGGGGCTATGGCTACACCTTC.

V is TRBV13 and J is TRBJ2-3, with a weak D call TRBD2 (6 bases). This CDR3 has 15 amino acids. V was clipped by 6 bases and J by 5 bases, with 18 bases between them. CDR1 is PRHDT and CDR2 is FYEKMQ in the germline V gene (reference sequence). The CDR3 region has the DNA TGTGCCAGCAGTTCGGGACGGGGGACCGAAGATACGCAGTATTTT. It specifies CASSSGRGTEDTQYF.

The chain is built from TRBV12-3 or TRBV12-4 and TRBJ2-5; D tentatively fits TRBD1 or TRBD2 (5 bases each). Trimming shortened V by 6 bases and J by 5 bases, and 16 bases separated the two germline ends. The CDR3 extends over 14 amino acids. The DNA for the CDR3 is TGTGCCAGCAGGTCTAGTAATGAGGGGGAGACCCAGTACTTC. Amino acid sequence: CASRSSNEGETQYF.

The rearrangement joins TRBV7-6 to TRBJ2-2; D unclear. This CDR3 region has 12 residues. Germline V lookup: CDR1 SGHVS, CDR2 FNYEAQ. Trimming shortened V by 5 bases and J by 7 bases, and 8 bases separated the two germline ends. The CDR3 DNA sequence: TGTGCCAGCAGCCCCCCTTTCGGGGAGCTGTTTTTT. As protein: CASSPPFGELFF.

The chain combines TRBV12-3 or TRBV12-4 with TRBJ2-7; a weak D match, TRBD1 (5 bases). CDR3 length: 17 amino acids. The ends were cut back, 4 bases at V and 5 bases at J, with 24 bases in the middle. Written as DNA, the CDR3 is TGTGCCAGCAGTTCACCCCCACCAGGACACCCAGGAGACGAGCAGTACTTC. It translates to CASSSPPPGHPGDEQYF.

This clonotype was found a few times. The chain joins TRBV5-5 to TRBJ1-1; possibly TRBD1 for D (6 bases). The CDR3 contains 11 residues. V gave up 6 bases and J gave up 10 bases, with 13 bases separating them. From germline, CDR1 is SGHKS and CDR2 YYEKEE (reference sequence). The CDR3 here is CASILTGIAFF. The CDR3 nucleotides read TGTGCCAGCATCCTAACAGGGATAGCTTTCTTT.

This clonotype was found a few times. The chain is built from TRBV21-1 and TRBJ2-2; the D call of TRBD2 is as the table states it, not checked on the DNA. TRBV21-1 is marked as a pseudogene. This CDR3 has 15 amino acids. The CDR3 coding sequence is TGTGCCAGCAGCCCCGGACTAGAGGACACCGGGGAGCTGTTTTTT. Translation gives CASSPGLEDTGELFF.

CDR3 loop: CASSVESRRRGEQYF. The DNA for the CDR3 is TGTGCCAGCAGCGTAGAATCTAGGAGGAGAGGAGAGCAGTACTTC. The J gene is TRBJ2-7, the V gene TRBV9; maybe TRBD2 (5 bases). Trimming took 0 bases from V and 7 from J, leaving 17 bases between them. The CDR3 consists of 15 residues. Per the germline V gene, CDR1 is SGDLS and CDR2 is YYNGEE.

The chain joins TRBV3-1 to TRBJ2-7; D gene unclear. V lost 2 bases and J lost 6, with 5 bases in between. The CDR3 is 11 residues long. The V gene's germline CDR1 is LGHDT and CDR2 YNNKEL (reference sequence). CDR3: CASSQSGEQYF. CDR3 DNA: TGTGCCAGCAGCCAATCGGGCGAGCAGTACTTC.

This clonotype was picked up a small number of times. The DNA for the CDR3 is TGTGCCAGCAGTGGTACGACAGGTGCTCAGCCCCAGCATTTT. Translating it yields CASSGTTGAQPQHF. The rearrangement joins TRBV28 to TRBJ1-5; D may be TRBD1 (6 bases). The V end lost 5 bases, the J end lost 6 bases, and 14 bases lay between the germline ends. Germline loops: CDR1 MDHEN, CDR2 SYDVKM. CDR3 length: 14 residues.

This chain uses TRBV20-1 with TRBJ1-5; the D is unclear. CDR3 length: 14 residues. Trimming left V 6 bases short and J 7 bases short, with 19 bases between. CDR1 is DFQATT and CDR2 is SNEGSKA in the germline V gene (reference sequence). CDR3 nucleotides: TGCAGTGCGGGGAGGTCGACGACCGGACAGCCCCAGCATTTT. Its translation: CSAGRSTTGQPQHF.

The CDR3 coding sequence is TGTGCCAGCAGCTCCCCCCAGGGGGCGCGGAGTGAAAAACTGTTTTTT. Translated: CASSSPQGARSEKLFF. This rearrangement joins TRBV7-2 to TRBJ1-4, with 8 bases that match TRBD1. The CDR3 runs 16 residues. Trimming at V came to 4 bases and at J to 7 bases, leaving 11 bases not matched to a gene. Germline V gene lookup returns CDR1 SGHTA and CDR2 FQGNSA.

The chain recombines TRBV28 with TRBJ2-1; 10 bases are shared with TRBD2. With V trimmed by 3 bases and J by 8 bases, 13 bases remained unmatched. Germline lookup yields CDR1 MDHEN and CDR2 SYDVKM. The CDR3 runs 17 residues. The CDR3 is CASSFSTSSGRQDEQFF. The DNA of the CDR3 is TGTGCCAGCAGTTTCAGCACATCTAGCGGGAGACAGGATGAGCAGTTCTTC.